This section outlines one TCR beta chain sequence together with its context. Its target is unknown. Other DNA sequences within the sample encode an identical CDR3. The entry originates in a study of shared clonotypes between healthy human individuals. Study-wide findings and caveats: Generation probabilities of non-shared clonotypes were lower (relative to those shared by all four donors).

CDR3 length: 12 residues. Germline CDR1 LNHDA, CDR2 SQIVND (reference sequence). V was clipped by 1 base and J by 7 bases, with 7 bases between them. The material for each subset, its genomic DNA, was split evenly across several immunoSEQ plates. Assay: immunoSEQ multiplex PCR; the TCRdb copy retains only in-frame clones and omits some. The sample gives a few million clones, more than 80% of which show up once; over 0.12% is in the top ten. The sample comprised naive CD4+ T cells sorted from blood. Subset noted: CD45RA+ positively selected. This receptor was obtained from a man younger than 35 in good health. V usage is TRBV19 and J usage is TRBJ1-2, with no clear D. This CDR3 reads CASSIGEVGYTF. CDR3 bases: TGTGCCAGTAGTATAGGCGAGGTTGGCTACACCTTC.